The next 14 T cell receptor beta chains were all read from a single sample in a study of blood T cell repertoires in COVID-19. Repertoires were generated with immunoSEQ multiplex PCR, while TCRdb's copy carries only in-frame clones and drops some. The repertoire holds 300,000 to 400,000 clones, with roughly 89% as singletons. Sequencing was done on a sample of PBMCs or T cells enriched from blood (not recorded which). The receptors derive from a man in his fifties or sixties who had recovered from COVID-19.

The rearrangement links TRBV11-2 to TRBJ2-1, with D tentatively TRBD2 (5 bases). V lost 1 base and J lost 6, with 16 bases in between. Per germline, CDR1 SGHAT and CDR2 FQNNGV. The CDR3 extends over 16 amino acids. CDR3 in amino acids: CASSLGVRAEANEQFF. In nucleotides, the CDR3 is TGTGCCAGCAGCTTAGGCGTGAGAGCGGAGGCCAATGAGCAGTTCTTC.

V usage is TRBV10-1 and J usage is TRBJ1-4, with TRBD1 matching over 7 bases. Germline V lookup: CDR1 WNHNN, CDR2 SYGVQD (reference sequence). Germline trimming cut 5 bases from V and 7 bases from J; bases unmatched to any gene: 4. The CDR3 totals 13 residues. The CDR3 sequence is CASSSDRREKLFF. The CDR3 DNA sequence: TGCGCCAGCAGTTCGGACAGGCGTGAAAAACTGTTTTTT.

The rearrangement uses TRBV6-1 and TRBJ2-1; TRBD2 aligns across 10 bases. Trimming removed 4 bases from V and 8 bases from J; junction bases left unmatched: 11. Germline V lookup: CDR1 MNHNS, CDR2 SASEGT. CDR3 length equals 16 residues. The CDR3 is CASSAVGLAESYEQFF. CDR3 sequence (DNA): TGTGCCAGCAGTGCGGTAGGACTAGCGGAGTCCTATGAGCAGTTCTTC.

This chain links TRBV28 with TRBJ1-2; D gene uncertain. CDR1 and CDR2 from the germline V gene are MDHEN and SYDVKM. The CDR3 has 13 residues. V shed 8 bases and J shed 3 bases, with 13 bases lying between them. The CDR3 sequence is CASGRTVYYGYTF. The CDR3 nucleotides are TGTGCCAGCGGAAGAACAGTTTACTATGGCTACACCTTC.

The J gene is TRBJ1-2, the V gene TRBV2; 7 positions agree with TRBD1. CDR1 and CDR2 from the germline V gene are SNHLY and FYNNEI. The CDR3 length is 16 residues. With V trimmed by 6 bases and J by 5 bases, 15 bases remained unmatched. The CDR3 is CASRSLEGAASYGYTF. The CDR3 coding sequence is TGTGCCAGCAGATCCCTGGAGGGGGCGGCCTCTTATGGCTACACCTTC.

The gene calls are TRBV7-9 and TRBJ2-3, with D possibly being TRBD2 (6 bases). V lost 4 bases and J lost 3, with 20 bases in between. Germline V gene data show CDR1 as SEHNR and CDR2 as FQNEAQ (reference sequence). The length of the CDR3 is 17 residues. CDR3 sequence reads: CASSYPHGRLETDTQYF. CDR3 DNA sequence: TGTGCCAGCAGCTATCCACACGGACGACTAGAAACAGATACGCAGTATTTT.

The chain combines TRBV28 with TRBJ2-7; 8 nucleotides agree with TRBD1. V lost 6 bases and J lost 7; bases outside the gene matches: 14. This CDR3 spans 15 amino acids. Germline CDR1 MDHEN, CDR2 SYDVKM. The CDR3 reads CASRLRLLTGVEQYF. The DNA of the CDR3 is TGTGCCAGCAGGCTTCGCTTATTGACAGGGGTTGAGCAGTACTTC.

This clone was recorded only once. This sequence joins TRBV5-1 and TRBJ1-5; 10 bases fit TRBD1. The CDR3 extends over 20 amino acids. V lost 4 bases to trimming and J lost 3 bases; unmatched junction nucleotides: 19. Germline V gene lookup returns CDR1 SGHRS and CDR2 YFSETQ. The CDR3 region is CASSLMPGTGDLGPNQPQHF. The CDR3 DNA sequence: TGCGCCAGCAGCCTTATGCCAGGGACAGGGGATTTGGGTCCCAATCAGCCCCAGCATTTT. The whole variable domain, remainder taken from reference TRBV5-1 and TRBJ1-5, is KAGVTQTPRYLIKTRGQQVTLSCSPISGHRSVSWYQQTPGQGLQFLFEYFSETQRNKGNFPGRFSGRQFSNSRSEMNVSTLELGDSALYLCASSLMPGTGDLGPNQPQHFGDGTRLSIL.

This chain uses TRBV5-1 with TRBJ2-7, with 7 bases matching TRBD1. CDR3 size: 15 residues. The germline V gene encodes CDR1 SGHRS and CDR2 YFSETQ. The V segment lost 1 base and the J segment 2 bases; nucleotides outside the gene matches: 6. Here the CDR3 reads CASSLTTGTAYEQYF. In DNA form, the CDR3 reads TGCGCCAGCAGCTTGACTACCGGGACAGCCTACGAGCAGTACTTC.

Here the CDR3 DNA reads TGCAGCGTTGAACCCCGGGACAGGGACTATGGCTACACCTTC. Protein product: CSVEPRDRDYGYTF. This sequence joins TRBV29-1 and TRBJ1-2; 9 bases match TRBD1. CDR3 length equals 14 residues. Losses at the gene ends were 2 bases for V and 3 bases for J; bases not matched to a gene: 4. CDR1 is SQVTM and CDR2 is ANQGSEA in the germline V gene.

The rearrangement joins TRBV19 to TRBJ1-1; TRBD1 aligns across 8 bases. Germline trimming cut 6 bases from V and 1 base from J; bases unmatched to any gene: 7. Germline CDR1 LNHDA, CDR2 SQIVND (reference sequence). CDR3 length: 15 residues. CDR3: CASSAGGIRNTEAFF. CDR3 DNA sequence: TGTGCCAGTAGCGCAGGGGGCATAAGGAACACTGAAGCTTTCTTT. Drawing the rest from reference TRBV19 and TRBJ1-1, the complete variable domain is DGGITQSPKYLFRKEGQNVTLSCEQNLNHDAMYWYRQDPGQGLRLIYYSQIVNDFQKGDIAEGYSVSREKKESFPLTVTSAQKNPTAFYLCASSAGGIRNTEAFFGQGTRLTVV.

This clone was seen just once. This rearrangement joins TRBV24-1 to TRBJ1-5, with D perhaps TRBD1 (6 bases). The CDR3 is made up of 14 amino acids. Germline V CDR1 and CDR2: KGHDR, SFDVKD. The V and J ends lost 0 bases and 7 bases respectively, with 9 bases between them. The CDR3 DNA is TGTGCCACCAGTGATTTGGCAGGGACACAGCCCCAGCATTTT. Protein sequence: CATSDLAGTQPQHF.

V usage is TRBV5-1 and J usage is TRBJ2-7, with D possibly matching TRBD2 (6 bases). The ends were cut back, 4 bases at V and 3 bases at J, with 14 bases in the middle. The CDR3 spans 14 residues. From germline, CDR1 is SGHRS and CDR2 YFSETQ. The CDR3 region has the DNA TGCGCCAGCAGCCCGGGGACGGACTACTACGAGCAGTACTTC. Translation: CASSPGTDYYEQYF.

The CDR3 sequence is CASSLEGQNQPQHF. In DNA, the CDR3 is TGCGCCAGCAGCTTGGAGGGACAGAATCAGCCCCAGCATTTT. V gene TRBV5-1 combines with J gene TRBJ1-5; TRBD1 matches at 7 bases. Trimming at V came to 0 bases and at J to 4 bases, leaving 1 base not matched to a gene. Looked up from germline, CDR1 is SGHRS and CDR2 is YFSETQ. The CDR3 runs to 14 residues. Complete variable domain (other parts from reference TRBV5-1 and TRBJ1-5): KAGVTQTPRYLIKTRGQQVTLSCSPISGHRSVSWYQQTPGQGLQFLFEYFSETQRNKGNFPGRFSGRQFSNSRSEMNVSTLELGDSALYLCASSLEGQNQPQHFGDGTRLSIL.